This T cell receptor (beta chain) appears in the sequencing data of a study of T-cell memory formation after mild COVID-19. Using its own MiXCR run on the 5' RACE reads, TCRdb lists one record per CDR3 protein. The table lists under 150,000 distinct CDR3 sequences, 22% of them singletons. The CDR3 spans 13 residues. Between the trimmed V and J ends, which lost 9 bases and 3 bases, there was a span of 14 bases. Germline V gene sequence: CDR1 MNHEY, CDR2 SVGAGI. The sequence derives from a young man who had mild COVID-19 (a few samples of this study predate the infection). Cell type and time point are not known. The sequenced material came from PBMCs or a T cell subset sorted from them (not recorded which). The genes are TRBV6-5 and TRBJ1-2; tentatively, D is TRBD1 (5 bases). CDR3 DNA: TGTGCCAGTAGATTTGGAGGGGACTATGGCTACACCTTC. It is translated as CASRFGGDYGYTF.